Listed below are T cell receptor beta chains from one sample, sequenced in a study of blood T cell repertoires in COVID-19. Method: immunoSEQ multiplex PCR; TCRdb's copy keeps in-frame clones and lacks some. The sample contains about 150,000 clones, about four fifths of which appear only once. The sequenced sample was peripheral blood. The origin of the receptors is a woman aged 55-75 years with acute or convalescent COVID-19. Both conserved end residues are part of each CDR3. The order of the fields is J gene, V gene, CDR3 protein.

>TRBJ2-5|TRBV7-9
CASSPGQGAVGETQYF
>TRBJ2-1|TRBV7-3
CASSRNLGGEQFF
>TRBJ2-6|TRBV6-5
CASSIGTAGANVLTF
>TRBJ1-5|TRBV18
CASSPLESNQPQHF
>TRBJ2-5|TRBV7-8
CANTRDDRGVGTQYF
>TRBJ1-1|TRBV6-5
CASSFWTGGTEAFF
>TRBJ2-1|TRBV10-1
CASSESGGTYNEQFF
>TRBJ1-3|TRBV2
CASSAHFTGGVSGNTIYF
>TRBJ2-5|TRBV5-1
CASSRGAQQETQYF
>TRBJ2-1|TRBV7-9
CASSPHLGSEQFF
>TRBJ1-1|TRBV18
CASQGQGNTEAFF
>TRBJ2-7|TRBV7-3
CASSLTGTGGYEQYF
>TRBJ2-7|TRBV10-3
CAISESVEGVYEQYF
>TRBJ1-1|TRBV29-1
CSVIRTGDTEAFF
>TRBJ2-3|TRBV6-5
CASSLGAGGQDTQYF
>TRBJ1-2|TRBV6-1
CASSETGERGYTF
>TRBJ2-6|TRBV3-1/TRBV3-2
CASSPTITGTGANVLTF
>TRBJ1-4|TRBV7-9
CASSLVGTGFEKLFF
>TRBJ2-4|TRBV12-3/TRBV12-4
CASSGLNIQYF
>TRBJ2-5|TRBV28
CASSFRGLAGGQETQYF
>TRBJ1-5|TRBV18
CASSPLSGVDQPQHF
>TRBJ1-6|TRBV2
CASSRNGQGNSPLHF
>TRBJ1-2|TRBV24-1
CATSEAGAETNYGYTF
>TRBJ2-3|TRBV5-1
CASSLRLAESTDTQYF
>TRBJ2-4|TRBV27
CASSPPLTGSKNIQYF
>TRBJ1-1|TRBV6-5
CASRPGGAGTEAFF
>TRBJ1-4|TRBV5-8
CASGERGSSEKLFF
>TRBJ1-1|TRBV5-1
CASSLPGGHTEAFF